Listed here are 5 T cell receptor beta chains from one sample, sequenced in a study of blood T cell repertoires in COVID-19 (TCRdb year 2020). Libraries were built with the immunoSEQ multiplex PCR assay. As stored in TCRdb, this immuneACCESS dataset retains in-frame rearrangements with V and J assigned. A fraction of the clones does not appear; measured against another copy, unresolved V genes explain less than half of the discrepancy, and the remainder lacks a known reason. The sample has roughly 250,000 clones on record, around 87% of them singletons. The ten largest make up about 2.1% of the sample. The sample consisted of peripheral blood. The source is a woman between 45 and 65 years old with acute or convalescent COVID-19.

The chain recombines TRBV7-8 with TRBJ2-1; TRBD2 agrees at 13 bases. The ends lost 5 bases at V and 1 base at J; junction bases unmatched: 8. The germline CDR1 and CDR2 sequences are SGHVS and FQNEAQ. The CDR3 has 18 amino acids. CDR3 loop: CASSRVLAGGHSYNEQFF. The CDR3 nucleotides read TGTGCCAGCAGCCGAGTACTAGCGGGAGGGCATTCCTACAATGAGCAGTTCTTC.

The chain has TRBV4-3 and TRBJ2-1; D is unresolved. Between the trimmed V and J ends, which lost 1 base and 1 base, there was a span of 5 bases. Germline V gives CDR1 LGHNA, CDR2 YSLEER. The CDR3 consists of 14 residues. CDR3 sequence reads: CASSQATSYNEQFF. The CDR3 nucleotides are TGCGCCAGCAGCCAAGCTACTTCCTACAATGAGCAGTTCTTC.

This sequence joins TRBV30 and TRBJ1-5; 7 bases map to TRBD1. Per the germline V gene, CDR1 is GTSNPN and CDR2 is SVGIG (reference sequence). V gave up 3 bases and J gave up 2 bases; unmatched junction bases: 4. The CDR3 extends over 14 amino acids. The CDR3 DNA reads as TGTGCCTGGAGCCAGACAGGGCGCAATCAGCCCCAGCATTTT. Protein sequence: CAWSQTGRNQPQHF.

J is TRBJ2-3 and V is TRBV28; 10 bases match TRBD1. CDR1 MDHEN and CDR2 SYDVKM come from the germline V gene. The CDR3 runs 17 residues. The J segment lost 1 base and the V segment lost 5 bases, leaving 9 bases of the junction unmatched. CDR3 loop: CASSTPTGGEGTDTQYF. The CDR3, as DNA: TGTGCCAGCAGTACCCCGACAGGGGGCGAGGGCACAGATACGCAGTATTTT.

The chain uses TRBV30 and TRBJ2-1; 8 nucleotides align to TRBD2. CDR3 length equals 14 residues. J was trimmed by 5 bases and V by 3 bases; bases with no gene match: 6. Looked up from germline, CDR1 is GTSNPN and CDR2 is SVGIG (reference sequence). The DNA of the CDR3 is TGTGCCTGGAGGAAGAGCGGGAGCCACAATGAGCAGTTCTTC. Translation gives CAWRKSGSHNEQFF. Full variable domain (rest looked up from reference TRBV30 and TRBJ2-1): SQTIHQWPATLVQPVGSPLSLECTVEGTSNPNLYWYRQAAGRGLQLLFYSVGIGQISSEVPQNLSASRPQDRQFILSSKKLLLSDSGFYLCAWRKSGSHNEQFFGPGTRLTVL.